Each of the 13 T cell receptor beta chains below was sequenced from the same sample in a study of T cells in Graves' hyperthyroidism and ophthalmopathy. Researchers amplified the TCR beta CDR3 regions from RNA transcripts. HTBI primers drove first-round RT-PCR of the TCR CDR3. TCRdb re-called the multiplex PCR reads through MiXCR, storing one row per CDR3 protein. This table has 400,000 to 500,000 distinct CDR3 sequences, roughly 14% appearing once. What was sequenced was blood. The source is a man aged 18 to 30 with Graves' ophthalmopathy.

This clonotype was observed a few times. The genes are TRBV30 and TRBJ2-7; D possibly corresponds to TRBD2 (7 bases). Germline CDR1 GTSNPN, CDR2 SVGIG (reference sequence). The CDR3 totals 14 residues. V lost 4 bases, J lost 8 bases, and 21 bases lay in between. Written as DNA, the CDR3 is TGTGCCTGGAACTTTCCCGGGGGAGGGGGTAAGCAGTACTTC. It codes for CAWNFPGGGGKQYF.

This clonotype has at least ten counts. The chain employs TRBV7-9 and TRBJ2-7, with 8 bases matching TRBD1. J lost 0 bases, V lost 6 bases, and 7 bases had no gene match. The CDR3 spans 15 residues. Germline CDR1 reads SEHNR; CDR2 reads FQNEAQ (reference sequence). CDR3: CASSWGQEFSYEQYF. The CDR3 DNA follows: TGTGCCAGCAGTTGGGGACAGGAGTTCTCCTACGAGCAGTACTTC. The variable domain in full, with the rest retrieved from reference TRBV7-9 and TRBJ2-7, is DTGVSQNPRHKITKRGQNVTFRCDPISEHNRLYWYRQTLGQGPEFLTYFQNEAQLEKSRLLSDRFSAERPKGSFSTLEIQRTEQGDSAMYLCASSWGQEFSYEQYFGPGTRLTVT.

This clonotype was seen at least ten times. For the CDR3, the DNA is TGTGCCAGCAGTTACTTCCCCGGAACTGGGGCCAACGTCCTGACTTTC. Translating it yields CASSYFPGTGANVLTF. The V and J genes are TRBV6-6 and TRBJ2-6; D remains ambiguous. This CDR3 has 16 amino acids. Germline V gene sequence: CDR1 MNHNY, CDR2 SVGAGI (reference sequence). Deletions cut 1 base from V and 2 bases from J, with 9 bases between.

The chain links TRBV5-6 to TRBJ2-1; no reliable D call. The CDR3 spans 15 residues. The germline gives CDR1 SGHDT, CDR2 YYEEEE. V lost 1 base, J lost 3 bases, and 11 bases lay in between. This chain's CDR3 is CASSLYYLDYNEQFF. The CDR3 DNA is TGTGCCAGCAGCTTGTACTACCTTGACTACAATGAGCAGTTCTTC.

This clonotype was seen repeatedly, ten times or more. The chain uses TRBV27 and TRBJ2-7; possibly TRBD1 for D (5 bases). The CDR3 spans 17 residues. From germline, CDR1 is MNHEY and CDR2 SMNVEV (reference sequence). The V and J ends lost 5 bases and 5 bases respectively, with 25 bases between them. In DNA, the CDR3 is TGTGCCAGCAGTAGAGAACCGCCTTTGTGGACACCCCACGAGCAGTACTTC. It codes for CASSREPPLWTPHEQYF.

This clonotype was counted many times. The chain is built from TRBV20-1 and TRBJ1-2, with a weak D call TRBD1 (6 bases). The CDR3 covers 14 residues. The V gene lost 5 bases and the J gene lost 4 bases, with 17 bases spanning the gap. Germline loops: CDR1 DFQATT, CDR2 SNEGSKA (reference sequence). The CDR3 DNA follows: TGCAGTGCTTATGAAACAGGGCTAGGCTATGGCTACACCTTC. It translates to CSAYETGLGYGYTF.

The chain uses TRBV10-3 and TRBJ2-2; 7 bases agree with TRBD1. The J segment lost 4 bases and the V segment lost 2 bases, leaving 7 bases of the junction unmatched. Germline V lookup: CDR1 ENHRY, CDR2 SYGVKD. CDR3 length: 16 amino acids. CDR3 in DNA: TGTGCCATCAGTGAGGTCCCGGGACAGTTCACCGGGGAGCTGTTTTTT. It codes for CAISEVPGQFTGELFF.

As regards this clonotype: A much larger clonotype is one base distant, so this may be a read error. The chain recombines TRBV6-1 with TRBJ1-2; D is undetermined. CDR1 and CDR2 (germline): MNHNS, SASEGT. This CDR3 comprises 14 residues. V was pared by 1 base and J by 7 bases, with 13 bases between. CDR3 in amino acids: CASSEGENSAGYTF. CDR3 DNA: TGTGCCAGCAGTGAAGGGGAAAATTCTGCTGGCTACACCTTC.

This clonotype appeared many times. The chain links TRBV7-9 to TRBJ1-1; D possibly corresponds to TRBD1 (5 bases). V was pared by 5 bases and J by 0 bases, with 10 bases between. The CDR3 runs to 14 residues. Germline CDR1 reads SEHNR; CDR2 reads FQNEAQ (reference sequence). CDR3 coding DNA: TGTGCCAGCAGCGGTGGGACGGTGAACACTGAAGCTTTCTTT. It is translated as CASSGGTVNTEAFF. The full variable domain, in which reference TRBV7-9 and TRBJ1-1 provide the parts outside the CDR3, is DTGVSQNPRHKITKRGQNVTFRCDPISEHNRLYWYRQTLGQGPEFLTYFQNEAQLEKSRLLSDRFSAERPKGSFSTLEIQRTEQGDSAMYLCASSGGTVNTEAFFGQGTRLTVV.

This rearrangement joins TRBV16 to TRBJ2-1, with D possibly being TRBD2 (6 bases). Trimming removed 0 bases at V and 10 bases at J, with 16 bases between. Germline lookup yields CDR1 KGHSY and CDR2 FQNENV. This CDR3 has 15 residues. The CDR3 nucleotides read TGTGCCAGCAGCCAATCTATTGACCCGGGGGAGGAGCAGTTCTTC. It translates to CASSQSIDPGEEQFF. The full variable domain, rest sourced from reference TRBV16 and TRBJ2-1, is GEEVAQTPKHLVRGEGQKAKLYCAPIKGHSYVFWYQQVLKNEFKFLISFQNENVFDETGMPKERFSAKCLPNSPCSLEIQATKLEDSAVYFCASSQSIDPGEEQFFGPGTRLTVL.

The chain is built from TRBV12-5 and TRBJ2-3; 13 positions match TRBD2. This CDR3 comprises 18 residues. J was trimmed by 2 bases and V by 1 base; bases with no gene match: 6. Germline V gives CDR1 LGHNT, CDR2 FRNRAP. CDR3 sequence: CASGLDTSGGAVTDTQYF. CDR3 nucleotides: TGTGCTAGTGGTTTGGATACTAGCGGGGGGGCGGTCACAGATACGCAGTATTTT.

A few counts support this clonotype. This chain connects TRBV6-1 to TRBJ2-5; TRBD2 matches at 8 bases. The V segment lost 6 bases and the J segment 1 base; nucleotides outside the gene matches: 13. CDR3 length: 17 amino acids. Germline values: CDR1 MNHNS, CDR2 SASEGT. CDR3 region: CASSQVVAGGLQETQYF. DNA for the CDR3: TGTGCCAGCAGCCAAGTCGTGGCGGGGGGCCTCCAAGAGACCCAGTACTTC.

The J gene is TRBJ2-7, the V gene TRBV27, with TRBD1 matching 9 bases. The CDR3 is 13 residues long. Germline CDR1 reads MNHEY; CDR2 reads SMNVEV (reference sequence). With V trimmed by 4 bases and J by 6 bases, 4 bases remained unmatched. CDR3 nucleotides: TGTGCCAGCAGTTCCGACAGGGGGATCGAGCAGTACTTC. This sequence encodes CASSSDRGIEQYF.